These 10 T cell receptor beta chains were sequenced from one sample in a study of T cell repertoires in aging, cancer and after chemotherapy (dated by TCRdb to about 2019). Data came from an Illumina MiSeq. Rearranged TRB sequences spanning V, D and J segments were amplified by multiplex touch-down PCR using a mixed TRB-A/B primer pool. TCRdb reprocessed the public reads (quality trimming at Q25 with fastp, clone calling with MiXCR) and kept in-frame beta chains. Entries that share a CDR3 protein sequence are merged under the most common genes and DNA. The sample table holds 1,500 to 2,000 distinct CDR3 sequences, of which roughly 20% were seen once. The top ten hold around 60% of the sample. TCR beta rearrangements were amplified from genomic DNA extracted from peripheral blood rather than from sorted cells or RNA. Sequenced: blood. These receptor sequences come from a human donor with a blood cancer.

This clonotype was picked up a small number of times. V is TRBV12-3 or TRBV12-4 and J is TRBJ1-2; maybe TRBD1 (6 bases). The CDR3 consists of 12 residues. The V end lost 3 bases, the J end lost 8 bases, and 10 bases lay between the germline ends. CDR3 region: CASSLGARGYTF. The CDR3 DNA sequence: TGTGCCAGCAGTTTGGGGGCACGGGGCTACACCTTC.

This clonotype came up a few times. The chain uses TRBV19 and TRBJ1-2; 9 bases line up with TRBD1. The germline V gene has CDR1 LNHDA and CDR2 SQIVND (reference sequence). The CDR3 runs to 14 residues. With V trimmed by 8 bases and J by 1 base, 5 bases remained unmatched. Here the CDR3 DNA reads TGTGCCAGTGACAGACAGGGGGGTAACTATGGCTACACCTTC. Its protein is CASDRQGGNYGYTF.

By proportion, this clonotype is medium-sized. This rearrangement joins TRBV29-1 to TRBJ2-7, with 7 positions matching TRBD1. This CDR3 is 13 amino acids long. CDR1 is SQVTM and CDR2 is ANQGSEA in the germline V gene. Unmatched junction bases numbered 8, after V lost 6 bases and J lost 3 bases. DNA of the CDR3: TGCAGCGTAGGCGGACAGGAGAACTACGAGCAGTACTTC. Translated: CSVGGQENYEQYF.

This clonotype is medium-sized (0.01 to 0.1%) in the sample. The chain couples TRBV5-6 to TRBJ2-3; no clear D gene. The V and J ends lost 0 bases and 2 bases respectively, with 13 bases between them. Germline assignment: CDR1 SGHDT and CDR2 YYEEEE. This CDR3 contains 16 residues. For the CDR3, the DNA is TGTGCCAGCAGCTTGGGTGCTGGTTTTCACACAGATACGCAGTATTTT. Its translation is CASSLGAGFHTDTQYF.

This clonotype is medium-sized within its sample. The chain employs TRBV19 and TRBJ2-3; 9 bases align to TRBD1. Trimming removed 7 bases from V and 1 base from J; junction bases left unmatched: 6. The CDR3 loop spans 15 amino acids. From germline, CDR1 is LNHDA and CDR2 SQIVND (reference sequence). The CDR3 nucleotides are TGTGCCAGTACCCACCGACAGGGGGGCACAGATACGCAGTATTTT. It encodes CASTHRQGGTDTQYF.

In this sample, this clonotype is medium-sized (0.01 to 0.1%). The chain joins TRBV29-1 to TRBJ1-1; D might be TRBD1 (5 bases). V gave up 5 bases and J gave up 5 bases, with 15 bases separating them. CDR3 length equals 13 residues. Germline CDR1 and CDR2: SQVTM and ANQGSEA. This chain's CDR3 is CSVMLGTWTEAFF. Written as DNA, the CDR3 is TGCAGCGTTATGCTAGGGACGTGGACTGAAGCTTTCTTT.

This chain links TRBV6-4 with TRBJ2-1; possibly TRBD1 for D (5 bases). This CDR3 spans 16 amino acids. Germline V CDR1 and CDR2: MRHNA, SNTAGT. V was trimmed by 4 bases and J by 3 bases, leaving 16 bases between them. CDR3 loop: CASSASLGLGYNEQFF. CDR3 bases: TGTGCCAGCAGTGCCTCGCTGGGGCTTGGCTACAATGAGCAGTTCTTC.

This clonotype is labeled medium-sized. The chain is built from TRBV29-1 and TRBJ2-7, with 12 bases aligning to TRBD1. Germline-derived CDR1 and CDR2 are SQVTM and ANQGSEA. After removal of 6 bases from V and 6 bases from J, the junction contained 3 bases not matched to a gene. CDR3 length: 12 residues. Written as DNA, the CDR3 is TGCAGCGTAACGGGACAGGGGGCCGAGCAGTACTTC. Encoded protein: CSVTGQGAEQYF.

In its sample, this clonotype ranks as hyperexpanded (1% or more). The chain is built from TRBV13 and TRBJ1-2; D is undetermined. CDR1 is PRHDT, CDR2 FYEKMQ, per germline (reference sequence). The CDR3 loop spans 14 amino acids. Deletions cut 0 bases from V and 2 bases from J, with 7 bases between. The CDR3 sequence is CASSLGSRNYGYTF. CDR3 DNA sequence: TGTGCCAGCAGCTTAGGCTCCAGGAACTATGGCTACACCTTC.

The gene calls are TRBV5-1 and TRBJ1-2, with D possibly matching TRBD1 (6 bases). Per germline, CDR1 SGHRS and CDR2 YFSETQ. V lost 3 bases to trimming and J lost 4 bases, with 19 bases between them. The CDR3 is made up of 16 amino acids. CDR3 coding DNA: TGCGCCAGCAGCTCGGGGGGGGCCTCACTCATCTATGGCTACACCTTC. Protein product: CASSSGGASLIYGYTF.